The sequence of this T cell receptor (beta chain) was determined in a study of blood T cells in healthy people across ages. This clonotype was counted only a few times. Germline lookup yields CDR1 SNHLY and CDR2 FYNNEI. The CDR3 runs to 12 residues. V dropped 7 bases and J dropped 3 bases, with 9 bases sitting between them. With a J-beta primer mix and a sample-barcoded 5' primer, a second PCR ran about 7 to 12 cycles. TCRdb re-derived calls from the 5' RACE reads in MiXCR, one entry per CDR3 protein. The repertoire has some 1.1 million distinct CDR3 sequences, 30% to 40% of them found once; the top ten carry around 12%.

This sequence originates from a man between 18 and 29 years old in good health. The chain couples TRBV2 to TRBJ1-2; D uncertain. Sequences were obtained from blood. This CDR3 reads CASIHRDYGYTF. DNA for the CDR3: TGTGCCAGCATTCACCGGGACTATGGCTACACCTTC.